The 6 T cell receptor beta chains given below trace back to one sample, sequenced in a study of cytomegalovirus exposure and HLA in healthy donors. Primers: 60 Vbeta forward and 13 Jbeta reverse. TCRdb's copy holds only in-frame clones and misses some; the assay was immunoSEQ multiplex PCR. The table has about 160,000 clones, over 70% seen once. The sequenced material came from PBMCs. Every receptor here comes from a middle-aged woman in good health and CMV-seropositive.

The rearrangement uses TRBV19 and TRBJ2-5; 9 bases are a match to TRBD2. The germline gives CDR1 LNHDA, CDR2 SQIVND (reference sequence). Germline trimming cut 1 base from V and 2 bases from J; bases unmatched to any gene: 5. The CDR3 is made up of 16 amino acids. CDR3 DNA: TGTGCCAGTAGTATAGTAGGTAGCGGGAGACAAGAGACCCAGTACTTC. Its protein is CASSIVGSGRQETQYF.

The V gene is TRBV19, the J gene TRBJ2-1; 9 bases line up with TRBD1. V gave up 7 bases and J gave up 7 bases; unmatched junction bases: 11. Germline V CDR1 and CDR2: LNHDA, SQIVND (reference sequence). The CDR3 contains 15 residues. The CDR3 sequence: CASNPSRDRANEQFF. The CDR3 bases are TGTGCCAGTAATCCTTCCCGGGACAGGGCAAATGAGCAGTTCTTC.

CDR3 sequence: CASSIRARVVTEAFF. The CDR3 DNA sequence: TGTGCCAGTAGTATTCGAGCCAGGGTTGTCACTGAAGCTTTCTTT. V is TRBV19 and J is TRBJ1-1; possible D gene TRBD1, 5 bases. V was clipped by 3 bases and J by 4 bases, with 15 bases between them. Germline V lookup: CDR1 LNHDA, CDR2 SQIVND (reference sequence). The CDR3 is 15 residues long. The whole variable domain, remainder taken from reference TRBV19 and TRBJ1-1, is DGGITQSPKYLFRKEGQNVTLSCEQNLNHDAMYWYRQDPGQGLRLIYYSQIVNDFQKGDIAEGYSVSREKKESFPLTVTSAQKNPTAFYLCASSIRARVVTEAFFGQGTRLTVV.

The chain joins TRBV18 to TRBJ2-2; TRBD1 is a possible D gene (6 bases). Trimming cost V 8 bases and J 6 bases, with 22 bases left between them. The CDR3 covers 16 residues. CDR1 is KGHSH and CDR2 is LQKENI in the germline V gene. DNA of the CDR3: TGTGCCAGCACGGGGCTACAGGGAGTAGGCGCCGGGGAGCTGTTTTTT. As protein: CASTGLQGVGAGELFF.

The chain joins TRBV19 to TRBJ1-2; D possibly corresponds to TRBD1 (6 bases). The germline V gene encodes CDR1 LNHDA and CDR2 SQIVND (reference sequence). The CDR3 spans 13 residues. V lost 9 bases and J 4 bases, leaving 15 bases between the germline ends. CDR3 in amino acids: CASRNQGSYGYTF. In nucleotides, the CDR3 is TGTGCCAGCAGAAACCAGGGGTCCTATGGCTACACCTTC. Drawing the rest from reference TRBV19 and TRBJ1-2, the complete variable domain is DGGITQSPKYLFRKEGQNVTLSCEQNLNHDAMYWYRQDPGQGLRLIYYSQIVNDFQKGDIAEGYSVSREKKESFPLTVTSAQKNPTAFYLCASRNQGSYGYTFGSGTRLTVV.

The chain couples TRBV2 to TRBJ1-2, with 7 nucleotides matching TRBD1. The germline CDR1 and CDR2 sequences are SNHLY and FYNNEI. V shed 8 bases, J shed 2 bases, and the junction held 2 bases outside the gene matches. The CDR3 has 12 residues. The CDR3 here is CASDRENYGYTF. In DNA form, the CDR3 reads TGTGCCAGCGACAGGGAAAACTATGGCTACACCTTC.